This T cell receptor beta chain derives from a study of shared clonotypes between healthy human individuals. Study-wide context: The plates for each donor numbered three CD4 naive, three CD4 memory, two CD8 naive and one CD8 memory. General study points: Generally, estimated richness proved larger in naive subsets than it did in memory subsets. Rarefaction exposed incomplete sorted-subset sequencing despite large depth. The sharing of 5% to 6.5% of naive CD4 clonotypes was seen across a handful of donors.

Assay used: immunoSEQ multiplex PCR; TCRdb lists only in-frame clones, some missing. This repertoire shows about 1,900,000 clones, about 95% found once; its top ten account for 1.2%. This clone showed up just once. Its antigen remains unidentified. The junction differs from germline at one of its ends, possibly a read error. Germline V lookup: CDR1 SSHAT, CDR2 FNYEAQ (reference sequence). CDR3 length equals 15 residues. Naive CD8 cells comprised CD45RO-negative, CCR7-positively selected cells, excluding terminally differentiated effector memory CD45RA+ cells. Material for sequencing was naive CD8+ T cells sorted from blood. This rearrangement joins TRBV7-7 to TRBJ2-1, with D possibly being TRBD2 (7 bases). The sequence came from a man between 18 and 29 years old in good health. CDR3 DNA sequence: TGTGCTAGCAGCGTCGGGGGGCCCGTCTACAATGAGCAGTTCTTC. This sequence encodes CASSVGGPVYNEQFF.